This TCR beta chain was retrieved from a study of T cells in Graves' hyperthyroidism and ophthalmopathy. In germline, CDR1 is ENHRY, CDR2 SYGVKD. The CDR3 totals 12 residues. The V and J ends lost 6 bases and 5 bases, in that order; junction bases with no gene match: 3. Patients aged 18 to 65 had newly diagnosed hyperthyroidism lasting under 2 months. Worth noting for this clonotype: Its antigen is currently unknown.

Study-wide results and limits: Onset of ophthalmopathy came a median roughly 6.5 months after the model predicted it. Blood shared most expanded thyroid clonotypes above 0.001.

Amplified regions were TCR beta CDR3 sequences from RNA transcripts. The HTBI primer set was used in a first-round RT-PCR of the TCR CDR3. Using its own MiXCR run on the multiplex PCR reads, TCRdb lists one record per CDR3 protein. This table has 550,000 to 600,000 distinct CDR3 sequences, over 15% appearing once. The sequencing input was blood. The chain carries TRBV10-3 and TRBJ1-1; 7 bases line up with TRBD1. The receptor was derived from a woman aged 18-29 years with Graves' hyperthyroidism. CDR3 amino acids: CAISEQGTEAFF. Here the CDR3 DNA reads TGTGCCATCAGCGAACAGGGGACTGAAGCTTTCTTT.